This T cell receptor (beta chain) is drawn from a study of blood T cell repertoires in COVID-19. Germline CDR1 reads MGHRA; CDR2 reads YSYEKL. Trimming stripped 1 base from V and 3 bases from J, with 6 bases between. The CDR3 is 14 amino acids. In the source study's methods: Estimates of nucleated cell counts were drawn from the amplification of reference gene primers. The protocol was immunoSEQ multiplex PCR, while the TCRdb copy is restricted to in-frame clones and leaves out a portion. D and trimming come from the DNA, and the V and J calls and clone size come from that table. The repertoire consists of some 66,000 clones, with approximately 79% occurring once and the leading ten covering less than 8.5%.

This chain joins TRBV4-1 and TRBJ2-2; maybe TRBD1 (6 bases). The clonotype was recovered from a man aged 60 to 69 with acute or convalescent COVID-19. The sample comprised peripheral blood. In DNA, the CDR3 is TGCGCCAGCAGCCAAGGGGGGCACACCGGGGAGCTGTTTTTT. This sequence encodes CASSQGGHTGELFF.